This T cell receptor (beta chain) was identified during a study of T cells expressing NK-cell markers. Study-wide context: Sorted CD3+CD56-NKG2C+, CD3+CD56+NKG2C- and CD3+CD56+NKG2C+ T cells were the source of the TCR beta repertoires.

The germline CDR1 and CDR2 sequences are SGDLS and YYNGEE. The CDR3 length is 15 residues. One entry per CDR3 protein, without DNA, is what TCRdb gives after re-calling the 5' RACE reads. This table holds 500,000 to 700,000 distinct CDR3 sequences. This chain connects TRBV9 to TRBJ1-1; TCRdb names TRBD1, which stays unverified in the absence of DNA. Sequenced material: blood T cells: a sorted CD56 or NKG2C T cell subset, CD4+ or CD8+ T cells, or bulk PBMC T cells (not recorded which). The receptor was isolated from a man between 18 and 29 years old in good health. The CDR3 loop reads CASSVWTGQATEAFF.